Sequencing of this T cell receptor (beta chain) was carried out in a study of T cells in tumors and immune-related adverse events. The CDR3 contains 13 residues. V was cut by 7 bases and J by 9 bases, with 17 bases left in between. Germline V lookup: CDR1 MNHEY, CDR2 SMNVEV (reference sequence). TCRdb keeps only in-frame clones here, not all; method: immunoSEQ multiplex PCR. This table holds 650 to 800 clones, 90% found once. Source: kidney tissue, taken from a patient treated with anti-PD-1 therapy. This clonotype originated in a female donor with metastatic renal cell carcinoma. The rearrangement joins TRBV27 to TRBJ2-3; D perhaps matches TRBD1 (5 bases). The DNA of the CDR3 is TGTGCCAGCACCGACATAGGGGAAGTAACGCAGTATTTT. It encodes CASTDIGEVTQYF.